In this sample, the clone carrying this T cell receptor beta chain turned up a few times. This sample's TCRbeta library carried unique molecular identifier barcodes. TCRdb reanalysed the PCR reads using MiXCR and keeps one entry per CDR3 protein. The sample contains around 96,000 distinct CDR3 sequences, 9.5% to 15% of which appear only once. This sample is drawn from a study of T-cell reconstitution after alpha-beta-depleted transplantation in children. The ends were cut back, 4 bases at V and 10 bases at J, with 11 bases in the middle. CDR3 size: 12 residues. Germline lookup yields CDR1 ENHRY and CDR2 SYGVKD.

The rearrangement uses TRBV10-3 and TRBJ2-1; the D gene is possibly TRBD2 (6 bases). Sequencing was performed on PBMCs from the stem cell graft donor, taken from the stem cell graft. This receptor was taken from a human donor who donated a stem cell graft to a child with inherited bone marrow failure. CDR3 DNA: TGTGCCATCAGTGGGGGCGGGGAAGAGCAGTTCTTC. The encoded protein is CAISGGGEEQFF.